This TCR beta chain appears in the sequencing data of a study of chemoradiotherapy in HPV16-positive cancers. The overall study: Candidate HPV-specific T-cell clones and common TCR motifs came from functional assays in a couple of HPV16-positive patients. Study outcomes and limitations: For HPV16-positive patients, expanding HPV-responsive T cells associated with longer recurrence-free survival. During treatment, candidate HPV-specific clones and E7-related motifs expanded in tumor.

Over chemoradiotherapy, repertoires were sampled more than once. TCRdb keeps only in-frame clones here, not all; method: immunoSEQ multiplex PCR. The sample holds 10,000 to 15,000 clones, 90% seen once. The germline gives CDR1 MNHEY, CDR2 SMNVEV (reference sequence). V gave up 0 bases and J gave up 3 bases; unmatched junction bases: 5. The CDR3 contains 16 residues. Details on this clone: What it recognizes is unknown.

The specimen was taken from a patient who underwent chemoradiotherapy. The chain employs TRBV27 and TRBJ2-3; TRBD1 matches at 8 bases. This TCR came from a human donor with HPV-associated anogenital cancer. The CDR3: CASSLSDRGRTDTQYF. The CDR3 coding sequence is TGTGCCAGCAGTTTATCCGACAGGGGCCGTACAGATACGCAGTATTTT.